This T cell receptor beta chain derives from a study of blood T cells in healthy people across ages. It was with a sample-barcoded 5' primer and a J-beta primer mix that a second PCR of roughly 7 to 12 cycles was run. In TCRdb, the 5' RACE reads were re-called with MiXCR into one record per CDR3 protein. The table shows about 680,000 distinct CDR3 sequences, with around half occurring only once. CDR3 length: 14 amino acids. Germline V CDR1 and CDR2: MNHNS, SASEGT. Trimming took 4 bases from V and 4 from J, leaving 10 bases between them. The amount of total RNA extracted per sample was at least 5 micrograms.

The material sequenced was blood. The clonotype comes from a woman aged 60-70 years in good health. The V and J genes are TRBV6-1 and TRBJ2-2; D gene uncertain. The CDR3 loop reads CASSALHPTGELFF. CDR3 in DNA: TGTGCCAGCAGTGCTTTACACCCCACCGGGGAGCTGTTTTTT.